The sequence of this T cell receptor (beta chain) was determined in a study of regulatory T cells in long-lasting Graves disease. Germline V lookup: CDR1 MNHEY, CDR2 SMNVEV (reference sequence). CDR3 length: 17 amino acids. Whole-study results and caveats: Repertoires from persistent disease leaned toward TRBV28, TRBJ1-2 and TRBJ2-5.

TCR beta libraries were built with iRepertoire HTBI primers and Arm-PCR of CDR3 regions. TCRdb analysed the multiplex PCR reads with MiXCR anew, one entry per CDR3 protein. In the table there are approximately 490,000 distinct CDR3 sequences, 16% of which are singletons. As regards this clonotype: Its target is not known. Just one base apart from a much larger clone, this may be a read error.

The time point denotes: newly diagnosed GD, antithyroid drugs for less than 3 months. Extracted RNA from PBMCs served as the source of the TCR library. A further study also used this sample, focusing on T cells in Graves' hyperthyroidism and ophthalmopathy. That source adds: For Graves' hyperthyroidism to be stable, ophthalmopathy could not progress within 18 months.

The rearrangement joins TRBV27 to TRBJ2-3, with TRBD2 matching over 9 bases. This clonotype was obtained from a middle-aged man with Graves disease. Material: peripheral blood mononuclear cells (PBMCs), obtained at new diagnosis, from a patient treated with antithyroid drugs. This CDR3 reads CASTLLSSGTSTDTQYF. Here the CDR3 DNA reads TGTGCCAGCACTTTATTGTCTAGCGGGACTAGCACAGATACGCAGTATTTT.